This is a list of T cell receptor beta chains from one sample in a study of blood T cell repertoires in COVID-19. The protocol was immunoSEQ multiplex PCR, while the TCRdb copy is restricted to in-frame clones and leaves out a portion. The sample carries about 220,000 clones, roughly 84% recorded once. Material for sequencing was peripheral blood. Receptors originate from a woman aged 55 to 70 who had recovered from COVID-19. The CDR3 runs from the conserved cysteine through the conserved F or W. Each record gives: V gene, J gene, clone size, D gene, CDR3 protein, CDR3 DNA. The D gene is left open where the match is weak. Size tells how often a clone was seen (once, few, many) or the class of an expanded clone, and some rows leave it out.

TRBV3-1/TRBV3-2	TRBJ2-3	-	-	CASTRGSDTQYF	TGTGCCTCCACACGAGGCTCAGATACGCAGTATTTT
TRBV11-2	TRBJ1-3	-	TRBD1	CASSRAQQGIGNTIYF	TGTGCCAGCAGCAGGGCCCAACAGGGGATTGGAAACACCATATATTTT
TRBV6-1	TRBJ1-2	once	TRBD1	CASSEVWGTGVFHGYTF	TGTGCCAGCAGTGAAGTCTGGGGGACAGGGGTATTCCATGGCTACACCTTC
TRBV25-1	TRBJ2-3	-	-	CASSERGAGAGQDTQYF	TGTGCCAGCAGTGAACGGGGGGCGGGGGCCGGCCAGGATACGCAGTATTTT
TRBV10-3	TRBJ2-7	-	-	CAISENRETYEQYF	TGTGCCATCAGTGAGAACAGGGAGACCTACGAGCAGTACTTC
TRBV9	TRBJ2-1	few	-	CASSVSWSGTNEQFF	TGTGCCAGCAGCGTAAGTTGGAGCGGTACTAATGAGCAGTTCTTC
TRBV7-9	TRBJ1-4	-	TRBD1	CASSRGQGEKLFF	TGTGCCAGCAGCCGGGGACAGGGAGAAAAACTGTTTTTT
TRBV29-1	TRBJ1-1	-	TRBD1	CSGNRGGRGEAFF	TGCAGCGGGAACAGGGGGGGACGGGGTGAAGCTTTCTTT
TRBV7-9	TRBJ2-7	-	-	CASSLTPQGKGYEQYF	TGTGCCAGCAGCTTAACTCCACAGGGAAAGGGCTACGAGCAGTACTTC
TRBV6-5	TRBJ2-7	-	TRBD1	CASSPGGASYEQYF	TGTGCCAGCAGTCCAGGGGGCGCCTCCTACGAGCAGTACTTC
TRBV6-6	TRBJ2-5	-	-	CASSYSHSGETQYF	TGTGCCAGCAGTTACTCACATTCAGGAGAGACCCAGTACTTC
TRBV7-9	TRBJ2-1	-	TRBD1	CASSSSGTGGNEQFF	TGTGCCAGCAGCTCCTCCGGGACAGGCGGGAATGAGCAGTTCTTC
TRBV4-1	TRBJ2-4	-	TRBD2	CASSLGLAGGRAKNIQYF	TGCGCCAGCAGCCTTGGACTAGCGGGGGGCCGGGCCAAAAACATTCAGTACTTC
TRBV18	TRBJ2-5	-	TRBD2	CASSPPASGETQYF	TGTGCCAGCTCACCACCAGCTAGCGGGGAGACCCAGTACTTC
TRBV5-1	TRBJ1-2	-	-	CASSFREDYGYTF	TGCGCCAGCAGCTTCCGGGAGGACTATGGCTACACCTTC
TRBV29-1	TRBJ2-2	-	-	CSVDLTGNTGELFF	TGCAGCGTTGACCTGACAGGGAACACCGGGGAGCTGTTTTTT
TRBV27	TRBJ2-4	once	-	CASSLTVQNIQYF	TGTGCCAGCAGTTTAACTGTGCAAAACATTCAGTACTTC
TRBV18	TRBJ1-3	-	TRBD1	CASSPTGGVRNTIYF	TGTGCCAGCTCACCAACAGGGGGTGTACGAAACACCATATATTTT
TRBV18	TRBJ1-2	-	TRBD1	CASSPSTGAYGYTF	TGTGCCAGCTCACCCTCGACAGGGGCCTATGGCTACACCTTC
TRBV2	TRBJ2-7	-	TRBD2	CASSKTSGGLYEQYF	TGTGCCAGCAGTAAGACTAGCGGGGGGCTCTACGAGCAGTACTTC
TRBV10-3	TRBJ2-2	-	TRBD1	CAITRTGNTGELFF	TGTGCCATCACCCGGACAGGGAACACCGGGGAGCTGTTTTTT
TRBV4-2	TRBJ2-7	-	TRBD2	CASSRLAGGAYEQYF	TGTGCCAGCAGCCGCCTAGCGGGGGGCGCCTACGAGCAGTACTTC
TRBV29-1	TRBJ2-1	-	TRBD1	CSVEDPTGGTYNEQFF	TGCAGCGTTGAAGATCCGACAGGGGGAACCTACAATGAGCAGTTCTTC
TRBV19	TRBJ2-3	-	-	CASSIQLARTDTQYF	TGTGCCAGTAGTATCCAGCTAGCTAGGACAGATACGCAGTATTTT
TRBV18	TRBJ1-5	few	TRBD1	CASSPRQGGNQPQHF	TGTGCCAGCTCACCGAGACAGGGAGGCAATCAGCCCCAGCATTTT
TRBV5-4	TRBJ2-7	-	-	CASSFSSDRIDEQYF	TGTGCCAGCAGCTTTTCCTCCGACAGAATAGACGAGCAGTACTTC
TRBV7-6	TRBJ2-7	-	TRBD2	CASSFGLAGGASQRSYEQYF	TGTGCCAGCAGCTTCGGACTAGCGGGGGGAGCCAGCCAGAGAAGCTACGAGCAGTACTTC
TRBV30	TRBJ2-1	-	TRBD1	CAVTGDGSYNEQFF	TGTGCCGTAACAGGGGATGGTTCCTACAATGAGCAGTTCTTC
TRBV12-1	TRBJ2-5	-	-	CAHRPRGGETQYF	TGTGCTCACCGGCCAAGGGGGGGGGAGACCCAGTACTTC
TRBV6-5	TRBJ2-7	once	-	CASSQAPLQTYEQYF	TGTGCCAGCAGCCAGGCCCCGTTACAGACCTACGAGCAGTACTTC
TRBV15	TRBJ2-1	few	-	CATSRDPRRDDEQFF	TGTGCCACCAGCAGAGACCCCCGGAGGGACGATGAGCAGTTCTTC
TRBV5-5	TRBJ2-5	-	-	CASSFSRAGETQYF	TGTGCCAGCAGCTTTTCGAGGGCCGGAGAGACCCAGTACTTC
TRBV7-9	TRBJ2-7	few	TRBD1	CASSLVPPGGQGEQYF	TGTGCCAGCAGCTTAGTCCCCCCAGGGGGCCAAGGAGAGCAGTACTTC
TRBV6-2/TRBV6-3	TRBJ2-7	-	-	CASSPGREQYF	TGTGCCAGCAGTCCAGGGCGGGAGCAGTACTTC
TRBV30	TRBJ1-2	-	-	CAWRSIRGFNYGYTF	TGTGCCTGGAGGAGTATAAGAGGGTTCAACTATGGCTACACCTTC
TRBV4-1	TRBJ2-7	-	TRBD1	CASSRIGGQGSSYEQYF	TGCGCCAGCAGCCGAATTGGGGGACAGGGGTCCTCCTACGAGCAGTACTTC
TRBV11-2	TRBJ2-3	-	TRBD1	CASRAIARDRGSDTQYF	TGTGCCAGCAGGGCCATAGCGCGGGACAGGGGTTCAGATACGCAGTATTTT
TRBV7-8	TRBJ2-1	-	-	CASSLGVAGLRVYEQFF	TGTGCCAGCAGCTTAGGGGTTGCGGGGTTGAGGGTCTATGAGCAGTTCTTC
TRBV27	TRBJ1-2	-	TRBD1	CASSSGQGDLYGYTF	TGTGCCAGCAGTTCCGGACAGGGGGACCTCTATGGCTACACCTTC
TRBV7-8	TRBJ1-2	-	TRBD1	CASSLGFIRQGARGYTF	TGTGCCAGCAGCTTAGGGTTTATTAGACAGGGGGCGCGTGGCTACACCTTC
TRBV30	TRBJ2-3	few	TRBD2	CAWSRSGGATDTQYF	TGTGCCTGGAGTCGTAGCGGGGGGGCCACAGATACGCAGTATTTT
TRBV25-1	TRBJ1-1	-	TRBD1	CASSAVDRGNTEAFF	TGTGCCAGCAGTGCAGTGGACAGGGGTAACACTGAAGCTTTCTTT
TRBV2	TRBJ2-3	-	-	CASSFSVGSDTQYF	TGTGCCAGCAGTTTCTCAGTGGGCTCAGATACGCAGTATTTT
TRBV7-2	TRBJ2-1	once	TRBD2	CASSRASGGEGNEQFF	TGTGCCAGCAGCCGCGCTAGCGGGGGGGAGGGTAATGAGCAGTTCTTC
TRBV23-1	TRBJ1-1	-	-	CASRQTTVNTEAFF	TGCGCCAGCAGACAAACGACAGTGAACACTGAAGCTTTCTTT
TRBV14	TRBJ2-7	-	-	CASSQDMGASSYEQYF	TGTGCCAGCAGCCAAGATATGGGGGCGAGCTCCTACGAGCAGTACTTC
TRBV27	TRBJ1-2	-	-	CASSSLAGWGYGYTF	TGTGCCAGCAGTTCGCTGGCGGGATGGGGCTATGGCTACACCTTC
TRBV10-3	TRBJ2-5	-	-	CAISEGPQETQYF	TGTGCCATCAGTGAGGGGCCACAAGAGACCCAGTACTTC
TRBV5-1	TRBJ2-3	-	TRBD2	CASSLAGSQGDTQYF	TGCGCCAGCAGCTTAGCGGGGTCTCAAGGAGATACGCAGTATTTT
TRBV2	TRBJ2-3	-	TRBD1	CASSGGSGQGTDTQYF	TGTGCCAGCAGTGGGGGCTCGGGACAGGGCACAGATACGCAGTATTTT
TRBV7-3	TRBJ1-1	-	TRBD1	CASSLTGASHTEAFF	TGTGCCAGCAGCCTAACAGGGGCGTCTCACACTGAAGCTTTCTTT
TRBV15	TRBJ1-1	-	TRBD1	CATSRDPGQSWPEAFF	TGTGCCACCAGCAGAGATCCGGGACAGTCCTGGCCTGAAGCTTTCTTT
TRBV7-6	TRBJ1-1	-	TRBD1	CASSTGTGVFTEAFF	TGTGCCAGCAGCACCGGGACAGGGGTGTTCACTGAAGCTTTCTTT
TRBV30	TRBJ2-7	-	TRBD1	CAWDRAYEQYF	TGTGCCTGGGACAGGGCGTACGAGCAGTACTTC
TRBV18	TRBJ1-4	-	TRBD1	CASSSQQGSGNEKLFF	TGTGCCAGCTCAAGCCAACAGGGGTCGGGTAATGAAAAACTGTTTTTT
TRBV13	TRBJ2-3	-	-	CASSLGRTSTDTQYF	TGTGCCAGCAGCTTAGGCAGGACTAGCACAGATACGCAGTATTTT
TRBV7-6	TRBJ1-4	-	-	CASSLESGGDGPLSNEKLFF	TGTGCCAGCAGCTTAGAGTCCGGAGGGGACGGACCTCTCTCTAATGAAAAACTGTTTTTT
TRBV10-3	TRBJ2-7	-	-	CAISENWGLQYF	TGTGCCATCAGTGAGAACTGGGGGCTGCAGTACTTC
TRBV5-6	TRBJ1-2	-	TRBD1	CASSLLAGGTYGYTF	TGTGCCAGCAGCTTGCTCGCAGGGGGAACCTATGGCTACACCTTC
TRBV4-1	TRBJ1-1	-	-	CASSQDGAGVTEAFF	TGCGCCAGCAGCCAAGATGGGGCAGGGGTTACTGAAGCTTTCTTT